Listed below are T cell receptor beta chains from one sample, sequenced in a study of blood T cell repertoires in COVID-19. Libraries were prepared by immunoSEQ multiplex PCR; TCRdb keeps only in-frame clonotypes and omits some of them. The table has approximately 170,000 clones, approximately 87% seen once. Sequenced: peripheral blood. The receptors were sampled from a woman in her sixties or seventies with acute or convalescent COVID-19. CDR3s include the opening cysteine and the closing phenylalanine or tryptophan. The order of the fields is V gene, J gene, clone size, D gene, CDR3 DNA, CDR3 protein. A D gene is named only where the DNA matches it firmly. Clone sizes are given selectively: once, few, many, or a class where the clone is expanded.

V: TRBV24-1; J: TRBJ1-2; size: NA; D: TRBD1; DNA: TGTGCCACCAGTGACCCTCGGACAGGGGGCGCCTATGGCTACACCTTC; CDR3: CATSDPRTGGAYGYTF
V: TRBV18; J: TRBJ1-1; size: NA; D: NA; DNA: TGTGCCAGCTCACCACCGGGCAGGAAAGCTTTCTTT; CDR3: CASSPPGRKAFF
V: TRBV24-1; J: TRBJ2-7; size: NA; D: NA; DNA: TGTGCCACCAGTGACCGTGGGACTCTCGAACTGTACTTC; CDR3: CATSDRGTLELYF
V: TRBV5-1; J: TRBJ1-1; size: few; D: NA; DNA: TGCGCCAGCAGCCCCTCCGGGGGGGATGTAAACACTGAAGCTTTCTTT; CDR3: CASSPSGGDVNTEAFF
V: TRBV9; J: TRBJ2-3; size: NA; D: NA; DNA: TGTGCCAGCAGCGTAGCGCCTAACACAGATACGCAGTATTTT; CDR3: CASSVAPNTDTQYF
V: TRBV6-5; J: TRBJ2-7; size: NA; D: TRBD1; DNA: TGTGCCAGCAGCAGGACAGGGGGTGGCGAGCAGTACTTC; CDR3: CASSRTGGGEQYF
V: TRBV6-5; J: TRBJ1-1; size: NA; D: NA; DNA: TGTGCCAGCAGTTACGATCCCACAGGGTGGACTGAAGCTTTCTTT; CDR3: CASSYDPTGWTEAFF
V: TRBV10-1; J: TRBJ2-2; size: once; D: TRBD1; DNA: TGCGCCAGCAGCACCACCCCGGGGTCCAGGGGGAGCACCGGGGAGCTGTTTTTT; CDR3: CASSTTPGSRGSTGELFF
V: TRBV6-6; J: TRBJ1-1; size: once; D: NA; DNA: TGTGCCAGCAGTTCCCCCCGGGGGAACACTGAAGCTTTCTTT; CDR3: CASSSPRGNTEAFF
V: TRBV5-1; J: TRBJ1-4; size: NA; D: TRBD1; DNA: TGCGCCAGCAGCGCTGGGACAGTCTTTTTTGATGAAAAACTGTTTTTT; CDR3: CASSAGTVFFDEKLFF
V: TRBV15; J: TRBJ2-7; size: NA; D: NA; DNA: TGTGCCACCAGCAGAGATGCCTTTAGCTCCTACGAGCAGTACTTC; CDR3: CATSRDAFSSYEQYF
V: TRBV7-8; J: TRBJ1-2; size: NA; D: NA; DNA: TGTGCCAGCAGCGGAGGGGGGGGGCTGGATGGCTACACCTTC; CDR3: CASSGGGGLDGYTF
V: TRBV4-2; J: TRBJ1-2; size: NA; D: TRBD1; DNA: TGTGCCAGCAGCCAAGCGGGACAGGGATGGTATGGCTACACCTTC; CDR3: CASSQAGQGWYGYTF
V: TRBV4-2; J: TRBJ2-2; size: NA; D: NA; DNA: TGTGCCAGCAGCCAAGCCACTAGAACCGGGGAGCTGTTTTTT; CDR3: CASSQATRTGELFF
V: TRBV5-8; J: TRBJ2-2; size: NA; D: NA; DNA: TGTGCCAGCACCAAGCGGGGTGCCAGGGGGAACACCGGGGAGCTGTTTTTT; CDR3: CASTKRGARGNTGELFF
V: TRBV6-5; J: TRBJ1-2; size: few; D: NA; DNA: TGTGCCAGCAGCCGGGACACAGAGAACTATGGCTACACCTTC; CDR3: CASSRDTENYGYTF
V: TRBV30; J: TRBJ1-2; size: NA; D: NA; DNA: TGTGCCTGCCAAGGCAGGGGATACTACACCTTC; CDR3: CACQGRGYYTF
V: TRBV2; J: TRBJ1-5; size: NA; D: TRBD1; DNA: TGTGCCAGCAGTGAAGGGACAGGGGGATTCAATCAGCCCCAGCATTTT; CDR3: CASSEGTGGFNQPQHF
V: TRBV6-6; J: TRBJ2-3; size: NA; D: TRBD1; DNA: TGTGCCAGTTGGCTTACCGGGACAGGGGAAGCAGATACGCAGTATTTT; CDR3: CASWLTGTGEADTQYF
V: TRBV18; J: TRBJ2-7; size: NA; D: TRBD1; DNA: TGTGCCAGCTCCGTGGACAGGGTTTCCTACGAGCAGTACTTC; CDR3: CASSVDRVSYEQYF
V: TRBV5-6; J: TRBJ2-1; size: NA; D: TRBD2; DNA: TGTGCCAGCAGCCCCAGGAGACTAGCAGAGTACAATGAGCAGTTCTTC; CDR3: CASSPRRLAEYNEQFF
V: TRBV5-5; J: TRBJ2-5; size: NA; D: TRBD2; DNA: TGTGCCAGCAGCCCAAGACTAGCGGAGAAACAAGAGACCCAGTACTTC; CDR3: CASSPRLAEKQETQYF
V: TRBV3-1/TRBV3-2; J: TRBJ1-2; size: NA; D: TRBD1; DNA: TGTGCCAGCAGCCGGGACAGGGCCCTGCTCGGCTACACCTTC; CDR3: CASSRDRALLGYTF
V: TRBV6-5; J: TRBJ2-2; size: NA; D: TRBD2; DNA: TGTGCCAGCAGTTACTCGATCAGCGGGGGCACCGGGGAGCTGTTTTTT; CDR3: CASSYSISGGTGELFF
V: TRBV4-3; J: TRBJ2-1; size: NA; D: TRBD2; DNA: TGCGCCAGCAGCCAAGGACTAGCGGCGGCGAATGAGCAGTTCTTC; CDR3: CASSQGLAAANEQFF
V: TRBV7-8; J: TRBJ1-2; size: few; D: NA; DNA: TGTGCCAGCAGCTTGTCCGGACAATTGGGCGGCTACACCTTC; CDR3: CASSLSGQLGGYTF
V: TRBV6-5; J: TRBJ2-5; size: NA; D: NA; DNA: TGTGCCAGCAGCCCCCAGGAGACCCAGTACTTC; CDR3: CASSPQETQYF
V: TRBV5-4; J: TRBJ2-7; size: NA; D: TRBD1; DNA: TGTGCCAGCAGCGCCCGGACAGGGCTTGCGTACGAGCAGTACTTC; CDR3: CASSARTGLAYEQYF
V: TRBV2; J: TRBJ1-3; size: once; D: NA; DNA: TGTGCCAGAGGGGGGGGTTTAAGCTCTGGAAACACCATATATTTT; CDR3: CARGGGLSSGNTIYF
V: TRBV11-2; J: TRBJ2-1; size: NA; D: NA; DNA: TGTGCCAGCAGCTTACGCAGCCTAGACGGTGAGCAGTTCTTC; CDR3: CASSLRSLDGEQFF
V: TRBV2; J: TRBJ2-7; size: NA; D: NA; DNA: TGTGCCAGCAGGGAGGACAGCTACGAGCAGTACTTC; CDR3: CASREDSYEQYF
V: TRBV5-5; J: TRBJ1-2; size: few; D: TRBD1; DNA: TGTGCCAGCAACGGACGGACAGGGGATGGCTACACCTTC; CDR3: CASNGRTGDGYTF
V: TRBV5-8; J: TRBJ2-5; size: NA; D: NA; DNA: TGTGCCAGCAGCTTGCAGGGATGGGAGACCCAGTACTTC; CDR3: CASSLQGWETQYF
V: TRBV14; J: TRBJ2-7; size: NA; D: TRBD2; DNA: TGTGCCAGCAGCCAAGTTGGGACTAAGGGGCAGTACTTC; CDR3: CASSQVGTKGQYF
V: TRBV6-2/TRBV6-3; J: TRBJ2-7; size: NA; D: NA; DNA: TGTGCCAGCAGTTACGGTACAGGGAGCTCCTACGAGCAGTACTTC; CDR3: CASSYGTGSSYEQYF
V: TRBV7-8; J: TRBJ1-2; size: NA; D: TRBD1; DNA: TGTGCCAGCAGCTACGGACAGGGGGCTAACTATGGCTACACCTTC; CDR3: CASSYGQGANYGYTF
V: TRBV4-3; J: TRBJ2-7; size: NA; D: TRBD1; DNA: TGCGCCAGCAGCCAGGATCCTTCTGACAGGGGCTACGAGCAGTACTTC; CDR3: CASSQDPSDRGYEQYF
V: TRBV4-3; J: TRBJ2-7; size: few; D: NA; DNA: TGCGCCAGCAGCCAAGATCTACGGGAGGGGGCTCTCCCCTACGAGCAGTACTTC; CDR3: CASSQDLREGALPYEQYF
V: TRBV18; J: TRBJ1-5; size: NA; D: NA; DNA: TGTGCCAGCTCACCAGGCAACGGAGGTTATCAGCCCCAGCATTTT; CDR3: CASSPGNGGYQPQHF
V: TRBV2; J: TRBJ1-1; size: NA; D: NA; DNA: TGTGCCAGCCGGGAAGTCTACACTGAAGCTTTCTTT; CDR3: CASREVYTEAFF
V: TRBV30; J: TRBJ2-1; size: NA; D: NA; DNA: TGTGCCTGGAGTGCCGGGGGTACCTACAATGAGCAGTTCTTC; CDR3: CAWSAGGTYNEQFF
V: TRBV6-6; J: TRBJ1-1; size: NA; D: NA; DNA: TGTGCCAGCTGGGATGGGAGTGGGTTCAACACTGAAGCTTTCTTT; CDR3: CASWDGSGFNTEAFF
V: TRBV6-5; J: TRBJ1-4; size: NA; D: NA; DNA: TGTGCCAGCAGTTACTCTGCGGGGCGGCGGAATGAAAAACTGTTTTTT; CDR3: CASSYSAGRRNEKLFF
V: TRBV7-9; J: TRBJ1-2; size: NA; D: TRBD1; DNA: TGTGCCAGCAGCGACTCCCGGGACAGGGTGTATGGCTACACCTTC; CDR3: CASSDSRDRVYGYTF
V: TRBV30; J: TRBJ1-6; size: NA; D: NA; DNA: TGTGCCTGGAGTAGGCGGGAGAGCTCCTATAATTCACCCCTCCACTTT; CDR3: CAWSRRESSYNSPLHF
V: TRBV5-6; J: TRBJ2-1; size: NA; D: TRBD2; DNA: TGTGCCAGCAATTTAGCGGGAGTGAGTTATGAGCAGTTCTTC; CDR3: CASNLAGVSYEQFF
V: TRBV3-1/TRBV3-2; J: TRBJ1-1; size: NA; D: TRBD1; DNA: TGTGCCAGCAGCCATCCGGACAGGGGGCGGAACACTGAAGCTTTCTTT; CDR3: CASSHPDRGRNTEAFF
V: TRBV2; J: TRBJ1-5; size: NA; D: NA; DNA: TGTGCCAGCAGTGAATTGGGGGGTAGCAATCAGCCCCAGCATTTT; CDR3: CASSELGGSNQPQHF
V: TRBV2; J: TRBJ2-7; size: once; D: TRBD1; DNA: TGTGCCAGCAGTGATCTCGGACAGGGGGCGGGCGAGCAGTACTTC; CDR3: CASSDLGQGAGEQYF
V: TRBV7-8; J: TRBJ1-4; size: once; D: NA; DNA: TGTGCCAGCAGCTTGAGAACAACTAATGAAAAACTGTTTTTT; CDR3: CASSLRTTNEKLFF
V: TRBV12-3/TRBV12-4; J: TRBJ1-2; size: NA; D: TRBD1; DNA: TGTGCCAGCAGCAGGGGGTACAACTATGGCTACACCTTC; CDR3: CASSRGYNYGYTF
V: TRBV11-2; J: TRBJ1-2; size: NA; D: TRBD1; DNA: TGTGCCAGCAGCTCGACGTATGGGACAGGGGATAACTATGGCTACACCTTC; CDR3: CASSSTYGTGDNYGYTF
V: TRBV9; J: TRBJ1-2; size: NA; D: NA; DNA: TGTGCCAGCAGCGTAGCCGCCCAGGGTGGCTACACCTTC; CDR3: CASSVAAQGGYTF
V: TRBV5-6; J: TRBJ1-1; size: NA; D: NA; DNA: TGTGCCAGCAGCCGGGGGAGAGCGAACACTGAAGCTTTCTTT; CDR3: CASSRGRANTEAFF
V: TRBV6-2/TRBV6-3; J: TRBJ2-4; size: NA; D: TRBD2; DNA: TGTGCCAGCAGCCTCGCGGGGGGGGCAGCCAAAAACATTCAGTACTTC; CDR3: CASSLAGGAAKNIQYF
V: TRBV5-1; J: TRBJ2-3; size: once; D: NA; DNA: TGCGCCAGCAGCTTGTCGCGGGGGCAGGTCGATACGCAGTATTTT; CDR3: CASSLSRGQVDTQYF
V: TRBV4-2; J: TRBJ1-5; size: NA; D: NA; DNA: TGTGCCAGCAGCCCCCGTGGCGGGGGCAATCAGCCCCAGCATTTT; CDR3: CASSPRGGGNQPQHF